What follows are 11 T cell receptor beta chains derived from one specimen sequenced in a study of breast tumors, draining lymph nodes, adjacent tissues. TCRdb reprocessed the multiplex PCR reads with MiXCR, giving one entry per CDR3 protein. The table includes approximately 280,000 distinct CDR3 sequences, 30% detected once. Breast cancer patients provided tissue from their axillary draining lymph nodes. Material for sequencing was axillary lymph node tissue. These receptors came from a female donor with breast cancer. Some clones in this sample may be carry-over from other donors' samples.

A word on this clonotype: A much larger clone lies a single base off, so this may be a read error. J is TRBJ2-5 and V is TRBV7-2; D is unclear. Germline values: CDR1 SGHTA, CDR2 FQGNSA. The germline V and J ends were trimmed by 1 base and 0 bases, with 6 bases remaining between them. The CDR3 contains 14 residues. CDR3 DNA: TGTGCCAGCAGCTTAGACAGAGACCAAGAGACCCAGTACTTC. It specifies CASSLDRDQETQYF.

There are many counts of this clonotype. The V gene is TRBV7-8, the J gene TRBJ1-3, with D unresolved. Trimming took off 1 base at V and 1 base at J, with 5 bases between the two ends. Germline assignment: CDR1 SGHVS and CDR2 FQNEAQ. This CDR3 spans 14 amino acids. CDR3 sequence (DNA): TGTGCCAGCAGCTTAGGTACATCTGGAAACACCATATATTTT. It specifies CASSLGTSGNTIYF.

Remarks on this clonotype: A single base separates this from a much larger clone, so it may be a read error. This chain connects TRBV12-3 or TRBV12-4 to TRBJ1-5; D may be TRBD1 (5 bases). The CDR3 is 17 amino acids. The CDR3 coding sequence is TGTACCAGCAGTTTAGGGGCAGGCGGCGGGGGCAATCAGCCCCAGCATTTT. It codes for CTSSLGAGGGGNQPQHF.

The count of this clonotype is one. A much larger clone lies one base from this, so it may be a read error. V and J are TRBV12-3 or TRBV12-4 and TRBJ1-2, with D perhaps TRBD1 (5 bases). This CDR3 is 13 amino acids long. Trimming stripped 2 bases from V and 5 bases from J, with 9 bases between. CDR3 bases: TGTGCCAGCAGTTTAACAGGAAAATATGGCTACACCTTC. Translation gives CASSLTGKYGYTF.

This clonotype was recorded once. A much larger clone differs from this one at a single base, so this may be a read error. V gene TRBV5-1 combines with J gene TRBJ2-1, with D unresolved. The CDR3 is 14 residues long. V lost 4 bases to trimming and J lost 2 bases, with 10 bases between them. From germline, CDR1 is SGHRS and CDR2 YFSETQ. CDR3 in amino acids: CASSRSDPYNEQFF. CDR3 nucleotides: TGCGCCAGCAGCCGTTCCGACCCCTACAATGAGCAGTTCTTC.

V and J are TRBV4-1 and TRBJ1-1, with D unresolved. CDR1 is MGHRA, CDR2 YSYEKL, per germline. This CDR3 contains 13 residues. V lost 4 bases to trimming and J lost 3 bases, with 9 bases between them. The DNA of the CDR3 is TGCGCCAGCAGCCCGCCCTGGGACACTGAAGCTTTCTTT. It translates to CASSPPWDTEAFF.

This clonotype showed up many times. This chain uses TRBV10-2 with TRBJ1-5, with 7 bases that match TRBD1. The CDR3 runs 14 residues. Trimming removed 5 bases from V and 4 bases from J; junction bases left unmatched: 5. Germline CDR1 WSHSY, CDR2 SAAADI. DNA of the CDR3: TGCGCCAGCAGTCTTCCGGGACAGAATCAGCCCCAGCATTTT. It specifies CASSLPGQNQPQHF.

This clonotype has more than one count but fewer than ten. V is TRBV6-2 or TRBV6-3 and J is TRBJ1-5, with D possibly being TRBD1 (6 bases). CDR3 length: 17 residues. The germline V and J ends were trimmed by 0 bases and 2 bases, with 14 bases remaining between them. CDR1 and CDR2 from the germline V gene are MNHEY and SVGEGT. The CDR3 region has the DNA TGTGCCAGCAGTTACTCGCCCAGGGGAGTCGGCAATCAGCCCCAGCATTTT. Translated: CASSYSPRGVGNQPQHF.

This clonotype was seen repeatedly, ten times or more. The V and J genes are TRBV20-1 and TRBJ1-2; perhaps TRBD1 as D (6 bases). The CDR3 sequence is 12 residues long. Germline loops: CDR1 DFQATT, CDR2 SNEGSKA (reference sequence). CDR3 sequence reads: CRDSGVGYGYTF. The DNA of the CDR3 is TGCAGGGATTCAGGGGTTGGCTATGGCTACACCTTC.

In regard to this clonotype: A read error may be the cause here, since a much bigger clone is one base away. The missing conserved phenylalanine or tryptophan at the end of this CDR3 makes a read error likely. The gene calls are TRBV6-2 or TRBV6-3 and TRBJ2-3, with D possibly matching TRBD2 (6 bases). Trimming took 6 bases from V and 0 from J, leaving 16 bases between them. There are 16 residues in the CDR3. The germline gives CDR1 MNHEY, CDR2 SVGEGT. The CDR3 sequence: CASRPTTSLSTDTQYL. The CDR3 region has the DNA TGTGCCAGCAGGCCAACTACTAGCCTTAGCACAGATACGCAGTATTTA.

This clonotype was counted many times. This chain joins TRBV7-8 and TRBJ1-3; tentative D call: TRBD1 (5 bases). V was trimmed by 7 bases and J by 2 bases, leaving 9 bases between them. CDR1 and CDR2 (germline): SGHVS, FQNEAQ. There are 13 residues in the CDR3. CDR3 residues: CASTRGTGNTIYF. The CDR3, as DNA: TGTGCCAGCACCCGGGGCACTGGAAACACCATATATTTT.